What follows are 28 T cell receptor beta chains derived from one specimen sequenced in a study of T cells in tuberculosis. As to time point: new active TB diagnosis, blood taken before or within 7 days of starting treatment. Sequencing used immunoSEQ multiplex PCR; TCRdb keeps in-frame clones, though not all of them. The sample lists about 33,000 clones; nearly 90% were seen once. This specimen was PBMCs, taken at tuberculosis diagnosis. The receptors shown here come from an adult with tuberculosis.

The chain has TRBV7-8 and TRBJ1-5; perhaps TRBD1 as D (5 bases). In germline, CDR1 is SGHVS, CDR2 FQNEAQ. This CDR3 spans 15 amino acids. The V gene lost 5 bases and the J gene lost 5 bases, with 16 bases spanning the gap. The CDR3 DNA reads TGTGCCAGCAGCGACGACACGGGGGGATATCAGCCCCAGCATTTT. Encoded protein: CASSDDTGGYQPQHF.

The V and J genes are TRBV4-1 and TRBJ2-1; 8 positions match TRBD2. CDR1 MGHRA and CDR2 YSYEKL come from the germline V gene. V lost 7 bases, J lost 5 bases, and 16 bases stayed unmatched. The CDR3 loop spans 17 amino acids. CDR3 in DNA: TGCGCCAGCACCCAGGGACTAGGACGTACCGAAGACAATGAGCAGTTCTTC. Amino acid sequence: CASTQGLGRTEDNEQFF.

The chain combines TRBV4-1 with TRBJ1-1, with D hard to call. The CDR3 totals 17 residues. Germline V gene sequence: CDR1 MGHRA, CDR2 YSYEKL. Trimming removed 1 base from V and 1 base from J, with 16 bases in between. This CDR3 reads CASSQGFRVTRNTEAFF. CDR3 coding DNA: TGCGCCAGCAGCCAAGGGTTCCGGGTTACGCGGAACACTGAAGCTTTCTTT.

This clone was picked up one time. The chain recombines TRBV27 with TRBJ2-1; 10 positions agree with TRBD2. Germline assignment: CDR1 MNHEY and CDR2 SMNVEV (reference sequence). V was pared by 6 bases and J by 6 bases, with 14 bases of the junction left unmatched. This CDR3 is built from 17 residues. This CDR3 reads CASRPHPAGGPSNEQFF. The CDR3 region has the DNA TGTGCCAGCAGGCCACATCCAGCGGGAGGGCCGTCCAATGAGCAGTTCTTC.

The rearrangement joins TRBV5-4 to TRBJ1-2, with D uncertain. V was pared by 0 bases and J by 2 bases, with 8 bases between. This CDR3 has 14 residues. The germline CDR1 and CDR2 sequences are SGHNT and YYREEE (reference sequence). CDR3 loop: CASSLEPGNYGYTF. The CDR3 DNA sequence: TGTGCCAGCAGCTTGGAGCCAGGCAACTATGGCTACACCTTC.

CDR3 DNA sequence: TGCAGTGCGCAGACTCCCGAGATTTCTTTCTTC. This encodes CSAQTPEISFF. The genes are TRBV20-1 and TRBJ2-1, with unresolved D. Per the germline V gene, CDR1 is DFQATT and CDR2 is SNEGSKA (reference sequence). V lost 6 bases to trimming and J lost 16 bases, with 19 bases between them. The CDR3 runs 11 residues.

The chain employs TRBV28 and TRBJ2-7; a possible D gene is TRBD1 (6 bases). Germline lookup yields CDR1 MDHEN and CDR2 SYDVKM. The CDR3 length is 14 residues. Trimming shortened V by 11 bases and J by 0 bases, and 17 bases separated the two germline ends. The CDR3 loop reads CAHGGQPVSYEQYF. CDR3 DNA: TGTGCCCACGGAGGACAGCCCGTCTCCTACGAGCAGTACTTC.

V usage is TRBV30 and J usage is TRBJ2-7; 8 bases map to TRBD1. Germline V lookup: CDR1 GTSNPN, CDR2 SVGIG (reference sequence). The CDR3 is 14 residues long. The V gene end was trimmed by 1 base and the J gene end by 5 bases; junction bases not matched to a gene: 7. The chain's CDR3 is CAWSAGTGGDEQYF. Written as DNA, the CDR3 is TGTGCCTGGAGTGCCGGGACAGGTGGAGACGAGCAGTACTTC.

The J gene is TRBJ2-5, the V gene TRBV25-1, with D possibly matching TRBD2 (5 bases). This CDR3 region has 14 residues. The germline CDR1 and CDR2 sequences are MGHDK and SYGVNS. The ends were cut back, 3 bases at V and 7 bases at J, with 15 bases in the middle. For the CDR3, the DNA is TGTGCCAGCAGTGATTATGGCCGAGGGAGGACCCAGTACTTC. Protein product: CASSDYGRGRTQYF.

The J gene is TRBJ1-1, the V gene TRBV5-8; perhaps TRBD1 as D (6 bases). The CDR3 extends over 13 amino acids. Per germline, CDR1 SGHTS and CDR2 YDEGEE. Trimming took 1 base from V and 4 from J, leaving 8 bases between them. For the CDR3, the DNA is TGTGCCAGCAGCTTGACAGGGCTCACTGAAGCTTTCTTT. Translation: CASSLTGLTEAFF.

The V and J genes are TRBV4-2 and TRBJ2-2; 7 nucleotides align to TRBD2. The CDR3 is 15 amino acids. The ends lost 0 bases at V and 6 bases at J; junction bases unmatched: 4. Looked up from germline, CDR1 is LGHNA and CDR2 is YNFKEQ. The CDR3 nucleotides are TGTGCCAGCAGCCAAGATGCGGGGGTCCCCGGGGAGCTGTTTTTT. Translated, it gives CASSQDAGVPGELFF.

The V gene is TRBV9, the J gene TRBJ2-7, with D hard to call. The CDR3 consists of 12 residues. The germline V and J ends were trimmed by 3 bases and 4 bases, with 8 bases remaining between them. Germline V gene lookup returns CDR1 SGDLS and CDR2 YYNGEE. The DNA for the CDR3 is TGTGCCAGCAGCGGCCCCGGGTACGAGCAGTACTTC. This translates into CASSGPGYEQYF.

The J gene is TRBJ1-1, the V gene TRBV25-1; 8 positions match TRBD1. Losses at the gene ends were 8 bases for V and 6 bases for J; bases not matched to a gene: 8. CDR1 is MGHDK and CDR2 is SYGVNS in the germline V gene. The CDR3 totals 13 residues. CDR3 DNA sequence: TGTGCCAGCCGACGACAGGGGAAGCCTGAAGCTTTCTTT. It is translated as CASRRQGKPEAFF. The whole variable domain, remainder taken from reference TRBV25-1 and TRBJ1-1, is EADIYQTPRYLVIGTGKKITLECSQTMGHDKMYWYQQDPGMELHLIHYSYGVNSTEKGDLSSESTVSRIRTEHFPLTLESARPSHTSQYLCASRRQGKPEAFFGQGTRLTVV.

The genes are TRBV19 and TRBJ1-6; 8 bases fit TRBD1. This CDR3 is built from 14 residues. Trimming removed 5 bases from V and 7 bases from J; junction bases left unmatched: 4. CDR1 and CDR2 from the germline V gene are LNHDA and SQIVND (reference sequence). The CDR3 region is CASSQTGGNSPLHF. Written as DNA, the CDR3 is TGTGCCAGTAGTCAAACAGGGGGAAATTCACCCCTCCACTTT.

The chain combines TRBV28 with TRBJ1-4; D unclear. The CDR3 spans 16 residues. Germline CDR1 MDHEN, CDR2 SYDVKM. Deletions cut 7 bases from V and 0 bases from J, with 15 bases between. This chain's CDR3 is CASTEGGAATNEKLFF. As DNA, the CDR3 is TGTGCCAGCACCGAGGGCGGAGCTGCAACTAATGAAAAACTGTTTTTT.

This clone was observed once. This chain joins TRBV6-5 and TRBJ2-7, with TRBD1 matching 7 bases. V lost 6 bases and J lost 7; bases outside the gene matches: 3. This CDR3 has 11 residues. Per the germline V gene, CDR1 is MNHEY and CDR2 is SVGAGI. This CDR3 is CASSRQGEQYF. The CDR3 DNA reads as TGTGCCAGCAGCCGACAGGGTGAGCAGTACTTC.

The chain has TRBV7-2 and TRBJ2-2; 10 bases align to TRBD1. In germline, CDR1 is SGHTA, CDR2 FQGNSA. This CDR3 contains 14 residues. Trimming cost V 7 bases and J 11 bases; bases outside gene matches: 10. The CDR3 DNA reads TGTGCCAGCATCCTAGGACAGGGGGTGTTTGAGCTGTTTTTT. Its translation is CASILGQGVFELFF.

This chain joins TRBV7-9 and TRBJ2-5; D might be TRBD1 (5 bases). CDR1 and CDR2 from the germline V gene are SEHNR and FQNEAQ (reference sequence). V lost 2 bases to trimming and J lost 4 bases, with 20 bases between them. CDR3 length: 17 residues. In DNA, the CDR3 is TGTGCCAGCAGCTTAAACTTGGGGCAGCTTAGGGGAGAGACCCAGTACTTC. Protein product: CASSLNLGQLRGETQYF.

This chain uses TRBV29-1 with TRBJ2-5, with TRBD2 matching over 10 bases. The CDR3 runs to 17 residues. Unmatched junction bases numbered 18, after V lost 4 bases and J lost 7 bases. Per germline, CDR1 SQVTM and CDR2 ANQGSEA. CDR3 in amino acids: CSVGAASGGQFPGTQYF. The CDR3 DNA follows: TGCAGCGTTGGAGCGGCTAGCGGGGGCCAATTTCCCGGGACCCAGTACTTC.

This clone was seen a handful of times. This sequence joins TRBV27 and TRBJ2-7; TRBD2 matches at 9 bases. V lost 2 bases and J lost 12; bases outside the gene matches: 11. Germline assignment: CDR1 MNHEY and CDR2 SMNVEV (reference sequence). This CDR3 contains 14 residues. CDR3 sequence reads: CASSLLGGAGGLYF. CDR3 bases: TGTGCCAGCAGTTTACTGGGAGGAGCGGGAGGCTTGTACTTC.

The V and J genes are TRBV4-3 and TRBJ2-7; 7 bases are shared with TRBD1. There are 15 residues in the CDR3. The V gene's germline CDR1 is LGHNA and CDR2 YSLEER. Trimming took 1 base from V and 3 from J; bases not matched to a gene: 6. The CDR3 bases are TGCGCCAGCAGCCAAGGTATTGGGGACAGCTACGAGCAGTACTTC. Its translation is CASSQGIGDSYEQYF.

The rearrangement joins TRBV5-1 to TRBJ1-1; 7 bases match TRBD1. The trim removed 4 bases at V and 1 base at J, leaving 7 bases unmatched. Germline V gene sequence: CDR1 SGHRS, CDR2 YFSETQ. The CDR3 is made up of 15 amino acids. In nucleotides, the CDR3 is TGCGCCAGCAGCGAAAGACAGGGCGCGAACACTGAAGCTTTCTTT. The encoded protein is CASSERQGANTEAFF. Filled out from reference TRBV5-1 and TRBJ1-1, the complete variable domain reads KAGVTQTPRYLIKTRGQQVTLSCSPISGHRSVSWYQQTPGQGLQFLFEYFSETQRNKGNFPGRFSGRQFSNSRSEMNVSTLELGDSALYLCASSERQGANTEAFFGQGTRLTVV.

J is TRBJ2-3 and V is TRBV18; 9 bases are a match to TRBD2. CDR1 is KGHSH, CDR2 LQKENI, per germline. J gave up 0 bases and V 4 bases, and 8 bases lay outside the gene matches. CDR3 length: 17 amino acids. As DNA, the CDR3 is TGTGCCAGCTCACTTACTCGGACTAGCGTAAGCACAGATACGCAGTATTTT. As protein: CASSLTRTSVSTDTQYF.

The V gene is TRBV2, the J gene TRBJ2-3; 10 bases match TRBD2. The trim removed 6 bases at V and 6 bases at J, leaving 9 bases unmatched. Germline V CDR1 and CDR2: SNHLY, FYNNEI. This CDR3 has 15 amino acids. CDR3 residues: CASSLLTSGDDTQYF. The CDR3 DNA is TGTGCCAGCAGCCTTCTTACTAGCGGGGACGATACGCAGTATTTT.

This clone was seen only once. The chain is built from TRBV9 and TRBJ2-2; 11 bases match TRBD2. The CDR3 consists of 20 residues. V lost 3 bases, J lost 2 bases, and 15 bases stayed unmatched. From germline, CDR1 is SGDLS and CDR2 YYNGEE. This CDR3 is CASSGPLGLAGGPNTGELFF. CDR3 bases: TGTGCCAGCAGCGGCCCCCTGGGGCTAGCGGGGGGACCCAACACCGGGGAGCTGTTTTTT.

The chain is built from TRBV27 and TRBJ1-1; 9 nucleotides agree with TRBD1. The CDR3 consists of 16 residues. The V segment lost 5 bases and the J segment 7 bases; nucleotides outside the gene matches: 14. Germline V gene lookup returns CDR1 MNHEY and CDR2 SMNVEV (reference sequence). Here the CDR3 reads CASSGLDRGKISEAFF. The CDR3 DNA follows: TGTGCCAGCAGTGGTCTTGACAGGGGGAAGATTAGTGAAGCTTTCTTT.

This chain connects TRBV7-2 to TRBJ2-7, with D perhaps TRBD1 (5 bases). The CDR3 sequence is 14 residues long. V was cut by 4 bases and J by 0 bases, with 10 bases left in between. Germline loops: CDR1 SGHTA, CDR2 FQGNSA. CDR3 coding DNA: TGTGCCAGCAGCTCATACAGGTTCTCCTACGAGCAGTACTTC. This encodes CASSSYRFSYEQYF.

V usage is TRBV9 and J usage is TRBJ2-3; 9 bases map to TRBD2. J was trimmed by 5 bases and V by 1 base; bases with no gene match: 5. The CDR3 has 15 residues. Germline CDR1 and CDR2: SGDLS and YYNGEE. The CDR3 DNA reads as TGTGCCAGCAGCGTAAGCGGGAGGTCGATAGATACGCAGTATTTT. Translating gives CASSVSGRSIDTQYF. Combining the CDR3 with reference TRBV9 and TRBJ2-3 gives the whole variable domain DSGVTQTPKHLITATGQRVTLRCSPRSGDLSVYWYQQSLDQGLQFLIQYYNGEERAKGNILERFSAQQFPDLHSELNLSSLELGDSALYFCASSVSGRSIDTQYFGPGTRLTVL.